Shown below are 12 T cell receptor beta chains from a single sample sequenced in a study of cytomegalovirus exposure and HLA in healthy donors. The PCR contained 60 Vbeta and 13 Jbeta primers. Clones were read by immunoSEQ multiplex PCR, and TCRdb kept only the in-frame ones, dropping some. This listing includes 200,000 or so clones. Sequencing was carried out using PBMCs. These receptors all stem from a girl aged 2 to 9 in good health and CMV-seropositive.

The V gene is TRBV27, the J gene TRBJ2-5; a possible D gene is TRBD2 (7 bases). The CDR3 is 13 residues long. V lost 7 bases and J 4 bases, leaving 13 bases between the germline ends. Per the germline V gene, CDR1 is MNHEY and CDR2 is SMNVEV (reference sequence). The CDR3 DNA reads TGTGCCAGCACCGGGGGGCACCGAGAGACCCAGTACTTC. Its translation is CASTGGHRETQYF.

CDR3 region: CASSDAGQRPEKLFF. The CDR3 region has the DNA TGTGCCAGCAGCGATGCGGGACAGCGGCCTGAAAAACTGTTTTTT. The chain joins TRBV28 to TRBJ1-4; 7 bases fit TRBD1. This CDR3 has 15 amino acids. V was clipped by 6 bases and J by 7 bases; unmatched bases: 11. Germline V CDR1 and CDR2: MDHEN, SYDVKM. Based on the CDR3 plus reference TRBV28 and TRBJ1-4, the full variable domain is DVKVTQSSRYLVKRTGEKVFLECVQDMDHENMFWYRQDPGLGLRLIYFSYDVKMKEKGDIPEGYSVSREKKERFSLILESASTNQTSMYLCASSDAGQRPEKLFFGSGTQLSVL.

The chain combines TRBV19 with TRBJ2-7; D possibly corresponds to TRBD1 (5 bases). The CDR3 spans 16 residues. Trimming cost V 4 bases and J 0 bases, with 16 bases left between them. The germline gives CDR1 LNHDA, CDR2 SQIVND (reference sequence). The CDR3 nucleotides read TGTGCCAGTAGTAGCCTATGGGGCCTGAGCTCCTACGAGCAGTACTTC. Encoded protein: CASSSLWGLSSYEQYF. The whole variable domain, filled in from reference TRBV19 and TRBJ2-7, reads DGGITQSPKYLFRKEGQNVTLSCEQNLNHDAMYWYRQDPGQGLRLIYYSQIVNDFQKGDIAEGYSVSREKKESFPLTVTSAQKNPTAFYLCASSSLWGLSSYEQYFGPGTRLTVT.

V and J are TRBV27 and TRBJ1-5; D gene ambiguous. CDR1 and CDR2 from the germline V gene are MNHEY and SMNVEV (reference sequence). This CDR3 is 14 amino acids long. V was clipped by 2 bases and J by 10 bases, with 15 bases between them. CDR3 bases: TGTGCCAGCAGTTTAACCGGGATTCGGTATCCCCAGCATTTT. This sequence encodes CASSLTGIRYPQHF.

The gene calls are TRBV5-4 and TRBJ2-3, with 9 bases identical to TRBD2. CDR1 and CDR2 (germline): SGHNT, YYREEE (reference sequence). The ends lost 3 bases at V and 1 base at J; junction bases unmatched: 9. CDR3 length: 17 amino acids. This chain's CDR3 is CASSSAPSGKGTDTQYF. The CDR3 nucleotides read TGTGCCAGCAGCTCCGCCCCTAGCGGGAAGGGCACAGATACGCAGTATTTT. The full variable domain, completed using reference TRBV5-4 and TRBJ2-3, is ETGVTQSPTHLIKTRGQQVTLRCSSQSGHNTVSWYQQALGQGPQFIFQYYREEENGRGNFPPRFSGLQFPNYSSELNVNALELDDSALYLCASSSAPSGKGTDTQYFGPGTRLTVL.

The chain combines TRBV6-5 with TRBJ2-3, with D possibly being TRBD2 (5 bases). From germline, CDR1 is MNHEY and CDR2 SVGAGI. The V end lost 6 bases, the J end lost 4 bases, and 17 bases lay between the germline ends. The CDR3 consists of 15 residues. CDR3 region: CASRGLTRVADTQYF. In nucleotides, the CDR3 is TGTGCCAGCAGGGGCCTAACTAGGGTCGCAGATACGCAGTATTTT.

This sequence joins TRBV27 and TRBJ2-5; D might be TRBD2 (5 bases). Germline CDR1 MNHEY, CDR2 SMNVEV (reference sequence). This CDR3 has 14 residues. Deletions cut 3 bases from V and 7 bases from J, with 15 bases between. CDR3 region: CASSFQRTPGTQYF. The CDR3 region has the DNA TGTGCCAGCAGTTTCCAGCGGACCCCGGGGACCCAGTACTTC.

The chain couples TRBV28 to TRBJ2-7; a possible D gene is TRBD2 (5 bases). Germline CDR1 reads MDHEN; CDR2 reads SYDVKM. The CDR3 spans 15 residues. V was shortened by 3 bases and J by 5 bases, with 17 bases between the two germline ends. CDR3 region: CASSFLTRLGNEQYF. The CDR3 DNA follows: TGTGCCAGCAGTTTCTTAACTAGGTTGGGCAACGAGCAGTACTTC.

Here the CDR3 reads CASSSVPSNQPQHF. DNA of the CDR3: TGTGCCAGCAGTTCGGTACCTAGCAATCAGCCCCAGCATTTT. The chain couples TRBV7-9 to TRBJ1-5; D remains unclear. CDR1 and CDR2 from the germline V gene are SEHNR and FQNEAQ (reference sequence). Trimming shortened V by 6 bases and J by 0 bases, and 9 bases separated the two germline ends. The CDR3 sequence is 14 residues long. Based on the CDR3 plus reference TRBV7-9 and TRBJ1-5, the full variable domain is DTGVSQNPRHKITKRGQNVTFRCDPISEHNRLYWYRQTLGQGPEFLTYFQNEAQLEKSRLLSDRFSAERPKGSFSTLEIQRTEQGDSAMYLCASSSVPSNQPQHFGDGTRLSIL.

This CDR3 reads CASSLWASGRTYEQYF. The CDR3 DNA is TGTGCCAGCAGTTTATGGGCTAGCGGGAGAACCTACGAGCAGTACTTC. The genes are TRBV27 and TRBJ2-5; 10 nucleotides align to TRBD2. The end of the DNA aligns better with TRBJ2-7, so the J call may be wrong. Germline-derived CDR1 and CDR2 are MNHEY and SMNVEV (reference sequence). CDR3 length: 16 amino acids.

This chain uses TRBV7-2 with TRBJ2-4; 7 nucleotides agree with TRBD2. V was clipped by 5 bases and J by 7 bases; unmatched bases: 11. Looked up from germline, CDR1 is SGHTA and CDR2 is FQGNSA. The CDR3 consists of 15 residues. CDR3 amino acids: CASSRTSESLNIQYF. The CDR3 DNA reads TGTGCCAGCAGCAGAACTAGCGAGTCTCTTAACATTCAGTACTTC. The complete variable domain, with remaining parts taken from reference TRBV7-2 and TRBJ2-4, reads GAGVSQSPSNKVTEKGKDVELRCDPISGHTALYWYRQSLGQGLEFLIYFQGNSAPDKSGLPSDRFSAERTGGSVSTLTIQRTQQEDSAVYLCASSRTSESLNIQYFGAGTRLSVL.

The chain is built from TRBV6-1 and TRBJ1-2; D might be TRBD1 (6 bases). The V and J ends lost 5 bases and 6 bases respectively, with 16 bases between them. Per germline, CDR1 MNHNS and CDR2 SASEGT. The CDR3 sequence is 14 residues long. The CDR3 loop is CASSRTVTLDGYTF. CDR3 nucleotide sequence: TGTGCCAGCAGTAGGACAGTGACCTTAGATGGCTACACCTTC.